The 4 T cell receptor beta chains given below trace back to one sample, sequenced in a study of control samples from healthy donors and cancer patients. Libraries were prepared by immunoSEQ multiplex PCR; TCRdb keeps only in-frame clonotypes and omits some of them. There are over 100,000 clones in the sample; approximately 92% occur only once, and about 2.7% lies in the top ten. The sequenced material came from blood. These receptors all come from a man in his forties in good health.

The chain couples TRBV7-9 to TRBJ2-7; a possible D gene is TRBD1 (6 bases). This CDR3 has 12 amino acids. Between the trimmed V and J ends, which lost 5 bases and 6 bases, there was a span of 11 bases. Germline V gene lookup returns CDR1 SEHNR and CDR2 FQNEAQ (reference sequence). This chain's CDR3 is CASSRTVFEQYF. The DNA of the CDR3 is TGTGCCAGCAGCCGGACAGTTTTCGAGCAGTACTTC.

CDR3 amino acids: CAWRSPGNNYGYTF. CDR3 bases: TGTGCCTGGAGGAGTCCAGGGAATAACTATGGCTACACCTTC. The J gene is TRBJ1-2, the V gene TRBV30; perhaps TRBD1 as D (5 bases). V lost 3 bases, J lost 1 base, and 12 bases lay in between. CDR1 is GTSNPN, CDR2 SVGIG, per germline (reference sequence). This CDR3 has 14 amino acids.

The chain has TRBV27 and TRBJ1-1; TRBD1 matches at 7 bases. Per the germline V gene, CDR1 is MNHEY and CDR2 is SMNVEV (reference sequence). The CDR3 spans 14 residues. Trimming took 2 bases from V and 6 from J; bases not matched to a gene: 6. The CDR3, as DNA: TGTGCCAGCAGTTTAAACAGGGGATTACCTGAAGCTTTCTTT. It specifies CASSLNRGLPEAFF.

V usage is TRBV19 and J usage is TRBJ1-5, with D hard to call. Trimming cost V 6 bases and J 2 bases, with 17 bases left between them. The germline V gene has CDR1 LNHDA and CDR2 SQIVND (reference sequence). The CDR3 has 16 amino acids. CDR3 protein: CASSMPAGLGNQPQHF. The CDR3 bases are TGTGCCAGTAGCATGCCCGCCGGGCTCGGCAATCAGCCCCAGCATTTT.